The 24 T cell receptor beta chains listed next were all sequenced from one sample in a study of cytomegalovirus exposure and HLA in healthy donors (dated 2017 in TCRdb). The method was the immunoSEQ multiplex PCR assay. A mixture of 60 forward primers for TCR Vbeta segments and 13 reverse primers for TCR Jbeta segments was used in the multiplex PCR. Drawn from immuneACCESS, this table holds only the in-frame rearrangements with V and J called that TCRdb kept. Clones are partly lost; checked studies trace under half to an unresolved V gene and leave the rest unexplained. For this sample there are roughly 150,000 clones; around 73% appear just once. Under 1.5% of the sample comes from the top ten. The source material was PBMCs. The receptors here all came from a male donor in good health and CMV-seronegative.

This clone came up once. This chain connects TRBV7-2 to TRBJ2-1; TRBD2 matches 13 bases. This CDR3 contains 15 residues. V shed 5 bases, J shed 7 bases, and the junction held 5 bases outside the gene matches. The germline V gene has CDR1 SGHTA and CDR2 FQGNSA. Here the CDR3 DNA reads TGTGCCAGCAGCCCCGGGACTAGCGGGATTAATGAGCAGTTCTTC. It encodes CASSPGTSGINEQFF. Supplemented by reference TRBV7-2 and TRBJ2-1, the full variable domain reads GAGVSQSPSNKVTEKGKDVELRCDPISGHTALYWYRQSLGQGLEFLIYFQGNSAPDKSGLPSDRFSAERTGGSVSTLTIQRTQQEDSAVYLCASSPGTSGINEQFFGPGTRLTVL.

The J gene is TRBJ2-1, the V gene TRBV4-3; 11 positions agree with TRBD2. CDR3 size: 18 residues. The junction had 6 bases not matched to a gene; V was cut back by 2 bases and J by 0 bases. Germline V gene sequence: CDR1 LGHNA, CDR2 YSLEER. The DNA of the CDR3 is TGCGCCAGCAGCCAAAGCCCCCTAGCGGGAGGCTCCTACAATGAGCAGTTCTTC. Amino acids: CASSQSPLAGGSYNEQFF.

Ten or more counts support this clone. The rearrangement joins TRBV9 to TRBJ1-3; D is uncertain. Trimming removed 0 bases from V and 4 bases from J, with 8 bases in between. The CDR3 consists of 14 residues. From germline, CDR1 is SGDLS and CDR2 YYNGEE. The chain's CDR3 is CASSVAYRGNTIYF. The CDR3 DNA sequence: TGTGCCAGCAGCGTAGCCTATCGAGGAAACACCATATATTTT.

The rearrangement uses TRBV5-1 and TRBJ2-5; D perhaps matches TRBD1 (5 bases). Per the germline V gene, CDR1 is SGHRS and CDR2 is YFSETQ. This CDR3 spans 16 amino acids. Trimming removed 3 bases at V and 2 bases at J, with 17 bases between. The CDR3 loop reads CASSSEYRTTQETQYF. CDR3 nucleotide sequence: TGCGCCAGCAGCTCAGAATATAGGACAACTCAAGAGACCCAGTACTTC.

V is TRBV9 and J is TRBJ2-1; D remains unclear. Trimming shortened V by 1 base and J by 4 bases, and 3 bases separated the two germline ends. From germline, CDR1 is SGDLS and CDR2 YYNGEE. The CDR3 spans 12 residues. The CDR3 is CASSVRYNEQFF. In nucleotides, the CDR3 is TGTGCCAGCAGCGTACGGTACAATGAGCAGTTCTTC. The full variable domain, in which reference TRBV9 and TRBJ2-1 provide the parts outside the CDR3, is DSGVTQTPKHLITATGQRVTLRCSPRSGDLSVYWYQQSLDQGLQFLIQYYNGEERAKGNILERFSAQQFPDLHSELNLSSLELGDSALYFCASSVRYNEQFFGPGTRLTVL.

The chain recombines TRBV7-3 with TRBJ1-6, with TRBD1 identical over 7 bases. The CDR3 spans 14 residues. With 6 bases clipped from V and 3 bases from J, the junction kept 2 bases outside the gene matches. CDR1 is SGHTA, CDR2 FQGTGA, per germline. DNA for the CDR3: TGTGCCAGCAGAACAGGGGACTATAATTCACCCCTCCACTTT. Protein sequence: CASRTGDYNSPLHF.

V usage is TRBV27 and J usage is TRBJ2-2; 10 nucleotides align to TRBD1. CDR3 length equals 14 residues. Germline lookup yields CDR1 MNHEY and CDR2 SMNVEV (reference sequence). Unmatched junction bases numbered 3, after V lost 6 bases and J lost 5 bases. Written as DNA, the CDR3 is TGTGCCAGCAGCAGGGACAGGGGTACCGGGGAGCTGTTTTTT. Protein product: CASSRDRGTGELFF.

The chain recombines TRBV27 with TRBJ1-2; 12 nucleotides agree with TRBD1. With 3 bases clipped from V and 3 bases from J, the junction kept 17 bases outside the gene matches. The germline V gene encodes CDR1 MNHEY and CDR2 SMNVEV (reference sequence). The CDR3 spans 20 residues. As DNA, the CDR3 is TGTGCCAGCAGTTTGAGGGCCTATGGGACAGGGGGCGCGAATGACTATGGCTACACCTTC. Its translation: CASSLRAYGTGGANDYGYTF.

This chain links TRBV7-3 with TRBJ1-1; D gene uncertain. Germline CDR1 is SGHTA and CDR2 is FQGTGA. Deletions cut 4 bases from V and 8 bases from J, with 14 bases between. The CDR3 has 13 residues. DNA for the CDR3: TGTGCCAGCAGCTACGTAAGCGTTCAGGAAGCTTTCTTT. Its protein is CASSYVSVQEAFF. Full variable domain (rest looked up from reference TRBV7-3 and TRBJ1-1): GAGVSQTPSNKVTEKGKYVELRCDPISGHTALYWYRQSLGQGPEFLIYFQGTGAADDSGLPNDRFFAVRPEGSVSTLKIQRTERGDSAVYLCASSYVSVQEAFFGQGTRLTVV.

This chain connects TRBV18 to TRBJ2-1, with D unresolved. CDR3 length: 15 amino acids. V was cut by 3 bases and J by 0 bases, with 9 bases left in between. Germline V gene sequence: CDR1 KGHSH, CDR2 LQKENI. CDR3 region: CASSPLASSYNEQFF. The CDR3 DNA follows: TGTGCCAGCTCACCCCTCGCTAGCTCCTACAATGAGCAGTTCTTC.

This clone was detected only a few times. The chain has TRBV7-2 and TRBJ1-1, with 7 bases identical to TRBD1. This CDR3 is built from 13 residues. J was trimmed by 4 bases and V by 2 bases; bases with no gene match: 1. The V gene's germline CDR1 is SGHTA and CDR2 FQGNSA. The CDR3 DNA reads as TGTGCCAGCAGCTTACAGGGGGGCACTGAAGCTTTCTTT. Its protein product is CASSLQGGTEAFF.

This clone was seen only a few times. The J gene is TRBJ2-5, the V gene TRBV7-2; D may be TRBD2 (6 bases). Between the trimmed V and J ends, which lost 3 bases and 6 bases, there was a span of 17 bases. The CDR3 sequence is 15 residues long. Germline assignment: CDR1 SGHTA and CDR2 FQGNSA. CDR3 in amino acids: CASSFRDSLEQTQYF. The DNA for the CDR3 is TGTGCCAGCAGCTTCCGGGACTCCCTGGAACAGACCCAGTACTTC.

The V and J genes are TRBV7-2 and TRBJ2-1; perhaps TRBD2 as D (6 bases). CDR1 is SGHTA and CDR2 is FQGNSA in the germline V gene. The V end was cut by 1 base, the J end by 4 bases, with 11 bases between. The CDR3 has 15 residues. The DNA for the CDR3 is TGTGCCAGCAGCTTAGGGGGAGGAGGGTACAATGAGCAGTTCTTC. Translating it yields CASSLGGGGYNEQFF.

The chain has TRBV28 and TRBJ1-1; no clear D gene. The germline CDR1 and CDR2 sequences are MDHEN and SYDVKM. Trimming took off 3 bases at V and 3 bases at J, with 8 bases between the two ends. The CDR3 covers 13 residues. The CDR3 protein is CASSLGSYTEAFF. As DNA, the CDR3 is TGTGCCAGCAGTTTGGGCAGCTACACTGAAGCTTTCTTT.

The chain is built from TRBV10-3 and TRBJ1-5; 8 nucleotides match TRBD1. Germline V gene sequence: CDR1 ENHRY, CDR2 SYGVKD. Losses at the gene ends were 0 bases for V and 2 bases for J; bases not matched to a gene: 6. This CDR3 is 17 amino acids long. The CDR3 DNA is TGTGCCATCAGTGAGTCGTCGACAGGGGCCCGCAATCAGCCCCAGCATTTT. Protein sequence: CAISESSTGARNQPQHF.

This chain joins TRBV5-1 and TRBJ2-7; 7 nucleotides match TRBD1. Germline V gene lookup returns CDR1 SGHRS and CDR2 YFSETQ. The V segment lost 4 bases and the J segment 7 bases; nucleotides outside the gene matches: 8. The CDR3 spans 13 residues. In nucleotides, the CDR3 is TGCGCCAGCAGCGTCGAGGGGGCTGGGGAGCAGTACTTC. Protein product: CASSVEGAGEQYF.

This clone was seen only a few times. This chain uses TRBV5-1 with TRBJ2-7; possibly TRBD1 for D (5 bases). Trimming removed 4 bases at V and 4 bases at J, with 12 bases between. CDR1 and CDR2 (germline): SGHRS, YFSETQ. The CDR3 is 13 residues long. CDR3 sequence (DNA): TGCGCCAGCAGCCCCGGACAAAGTTACGAGCAGTACTTC. It translates to CASSPGQSYEQYF.

V is TRBV28 and J is TRBJ2-3; D might be TRBD2 (5 bases). The CDR3 spans 14 residues. Trimming stripped 1 base from V and 2 bases from J, with 7 bases between. CDR1 is MDHEN and CDR2 is SYDVKM in the germline V gene. The CDR3 DNA is TGTGCCAGCAGTTTATCGGGGTTCACAGATACGCAGTATTTT. It yields the protein CASSLSGFTDTQYF.

This rearrangement joins TRBV4-3 to TRBJ1-2; 7 bases agree with TRBD1. From germline, CDR1 is LGHNA and CDR2 YSLEER. There are 14 residues in the CDR3. The V segment lost 2 bases and the J segment 8 bases; nucleotides outside the gene matches: 8. The CDR3 loop is CASSQMDRNRGYTF. CDR3 DNA sequence: TGCGCCAGCAGCCAAATGGACAGGAACAGGGGCTACACCTTC.

The gene calls are TRBV7-3 and TRBJ2-3, with D maybe TRBD1 (6 bases). The CDR3 runs to 16 residues. V was clipped by 3 bases and J by 4 bases, with 17 bases between them. Germline CDR1 reads SGHTA; CDR2 reads FQGTGA. The CDR3 is CASSLGALGWADTQYF. CDR3 nucleotide sequence: TGTGCCAGCAGCTTGGGGGCACTTGGATGGGCAGATACGCAGTATTTT.

The chain carries TRBV9 and TRBJ2-3; TRBD1 agrees at 8 bases. Germline V lookup: CDR1 SGDLS, CDR2 YYNGEE. Trimming cost V 0 bases and J 6 bases; bases outside gene matches: 6. This CDR3 contains 15 residues. The CDR3 loop is CASSVGQGAGDTQYF. The CDR3 nucleotides are TGTGCCAGCAGCGTAGGGCAGGGGGCGGGGGATACGCAGTATTTT. Complete variable domain (other parts from reference TRBV9 and TRBJ2-3): DSGVTQTPKHLITATGQRVTLRCSPRSGDLSVYWYQQSLDQGLQFLIQYYNGEERAKGNILERFSAQQFPDLHSELNLSSLELGDSALYFCASSVGQGAGDTQYFGPGTRLTVL.

The table lists this clone with a count of one. V is TRBV13 and J is TRBJ2-7; D perhaps matches TRBD2 (6 bases). The CDR3 is made up of 14 amino acids. The germline V and J ends were trimmed by 5 bases and 2 bases, with 13 bases remaining between them. Germline loops: CDR1 PRHDT, CDR2 FYEKMQ (reference sequence). In DNA form, the CDR3 reads TGTGCCAGCAGCGGGGGGACGGAACCCTACGAGCAGTACTTC. It is translated as CASSGGTEPYEQYF.

V and J are TRBV30 and TRBJ1-1; D perhaps matches TRBD1 (6 bases). This CDR3 has 13 amino acids. V gave up 4 bases and J gave up 6 bases, with 15 bases separating them. The V gene's germline CDR1 is GTSNPN and CDR2 SVGIG (reference sequence). The CDR3: CAWKRGMSAEAFF. The DNA of the CDR3 is TGTGCCTGGAAGAGGGGGATGTCGGCTGAAGCTTTCTTT.

This chain joins TRBV6-6 and TRBJ2-2; D possibly corresponds to TRBD2 (5 bases). CDR3 length: 15 residues. The V gene's germline CDR1 is MNHNY and CDR2 SVGAGI (reference sequence). With 6 bases removed from V and 5 bases from J, the gap between germline ends came to 16 bases. The CDR3 DNA is TGTGCCAGCAGCATCCAGCCTCCGGGGACCGGGGAGCTGTTTTTT. Its protein is CASSIQPPGTGELFF.